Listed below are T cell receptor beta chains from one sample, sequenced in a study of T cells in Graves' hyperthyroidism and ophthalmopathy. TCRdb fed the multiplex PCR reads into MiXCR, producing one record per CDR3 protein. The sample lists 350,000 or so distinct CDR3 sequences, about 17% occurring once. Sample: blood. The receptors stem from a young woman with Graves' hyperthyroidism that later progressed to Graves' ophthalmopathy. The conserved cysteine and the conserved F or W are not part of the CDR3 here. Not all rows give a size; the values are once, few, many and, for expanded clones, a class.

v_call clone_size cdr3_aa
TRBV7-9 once ASSPYPGTPGYGYT
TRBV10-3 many AISDGGTLTHEQY
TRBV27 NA ASRAMGDGPDTQY
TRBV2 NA ASSEEGGYGYT
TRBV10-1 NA ASSTSREASYNEQF
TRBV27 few ASSSELAGTGDNEQY
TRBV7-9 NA ASSQTGTGYNSGNTIY
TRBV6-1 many ASSEREGWRRYINQPQH
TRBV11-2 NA ASSLGDGSYNEQF
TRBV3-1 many ASSQAGVYEQF
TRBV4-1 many ASSPMGGTEAF
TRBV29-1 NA SVVDRGDYEQY
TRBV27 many ASSLSTGFTEAF
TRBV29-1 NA SVYFREFYEQY
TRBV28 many ASTVRWGGESLGTEAF
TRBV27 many ASGPRVNYGYT
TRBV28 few ASSIPAGPVSNQPQH
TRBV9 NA ASSISSGSGNTIY
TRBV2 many ASSVRTGLPYEQY
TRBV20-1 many SARALAGGEQETQY
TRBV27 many ASSRIHSSGANVLT
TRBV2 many ASRWTGSYEQY
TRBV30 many AWTGWGSYEQY